Shown below are 14 T cell receptor beta chains from a single sample sequenced in a study of blood T cell repertoires in COVID-19. Profiling relied on immunoSEQ multiplex PCR, and the TCRdb table lists in-frame clones only, not all of them. In the table there are roughly 180,000 clones, roughly 85% of which are singletons. The sequenced sample was peripheral blood. The receptors derive from a woman aged 60 to 75 with acute or convalescent COVID-19.

The chain couples TRBV28 to TRBJ2-1; 11 nucleotides line up with TRBD1. The germline V gene encodes CDR1 MDHEN and CDR2 SYDVKM. This CDR3 contains 12 residues. V dropped 6 bases and J dropped 14; count of bases not matched to a gene: 6. This chain's CDR3 is CASSLWDRGEFF. For the CDR3, the DNA is TGTGCCAGCAGCCTCTGGGACAGGGGGGAGTTCTTC. Full variable domain (missing parts from reference TRBV28 and TRBJ2-1): DVKVTQSSRYLVKRTGEKVFLECVQDMDHENMFWYRQDPGLGLRLIYFSYDVKMKEKGDIPEGYSVSREKKERFSLILESASTNQTSMYLCASSLWDRGEFFGPGTRLTVL.

The J gene is TRBJ1-4, the V gene TRBV28; unclear D gene. Trimming cost V 3 bases and J 7 bases, with 12 bases left between them. The germline V gene has CDR1 MDHEN and CDR2 SYDVKM. CDR3 size: 14 residues. The CDR3 nucleotides are TGTGCCAGCAGTTTTGGCCTGTGGAGTGAAAAACTGTTTTTT. Translated, it gives CASSFGLWSEKLFF. Looking up the rest from reference TRBV28 and TRBJ1-4 gives the full variable domain: DVKVTQSSRYLVKRTGEKVFLECVQDMDHENMFWYRQDPGLGLRLIYFSYDVKMKEKGDIPEGYSVSREKKERFSLILESASTNQTSMYLCASSFGLWSEKLFFGSGTQLSVL.

The chain recombines TRBV7-8 with TRBJ1-4; 7 bases agree with TRBD1. The CDR3 length is 11 residues. Germline assignment: CDR1 SGHVS and CDR2 FQNEAQ. V shed 5 bases, J shed 14 bases, and the junction held 5 bases outside the gene matches. CDR3 protein: CASSPGQALFF. CDR3 bases: TGTGCCAGCAGCCCCGGACAGGCGCTGTTTTTT.

This clone was found once. The chain employs TRBV27 and TRBJ1-5, with TRBD1 as a possible D gene (6 bases). V was clipped by 7 bases and J by 9 bases, with 16 bases between them. Per germline, CDR1 MNHEY and CDR2 SMNVEV (reference sequence). The CDR3 runs 13 residues. The CDR3 DNA sequence: TGTGCCAGCACCGGGACACCCTCGGGGCCCCAGCATTTT. The encoded protein is CASTGTPSGPQHF.

V and J are TRBV11-2 and TRBJ1-1; TRBD1 agrees at 11 bases. Germline CDR1 is SGHAT and CDR2 is FQNNGV. The CDR3 runs to 15 residues. Trimming removed 5 bases from V and 5 bases from J; junction bases left unmatched: 7. The CDR3 is CASSPRTGGATEAFF. The DNA for the CDR3 is TGTGCCAGCAGCCCACGGACAGGGGGCGCGACTGAAGCTTTCTTT. Based on the CDR3 plus reference TRBV11-2 and TRBJ1-1, the full variable domain is EAGVAQSPRYKIIEKRQSVAFWCNPISGHATLYWYQQILGQGPKLLIQFQNNGVVDDSQLPKDRFSAERLKGVDSTLKIQPAKLEDSAVYLCASSPRTGGATEAFFGQGTRLTVV.

The J gene is TRBJ1-3, the V gene TRBV19, with D possibly being TRBD1 (5 bases). V lost 9 bases and J lost 0, with 18 bases in between. The CDR3 is 16 residues long. CDR1 is LNHDA, CDR2 SQIVND, per germline (reference sequence). The CDR3 loop reads CASSNWRGPSGNTIYF. In DNA form, the CDR3 reads TGTGCCAGCTCAAACTGGAGGGGACCCTCTGGAAACACCATATATTTT.

The chain joins TRBV27 to TRBJ2-5, with 8 bases fitting TRBD2. This CDR3 comprises 15 residues. The junction had 4 bases not matched to a gene; V was cut back by 0 bases and J by 4 bases. Germline V gene data show CDR1 as MNHEY and CDR2 as SMNVEV (reference sequence). The CDR3 DNA is TGTGCCAGCAGTTTATCAGCGGGAGTACTAGAGACCCAGTACTTC. It codes for CASSLSAGVLETQYF.

CDR3 nucleotide sequence: TGCAGCGTCCCCCCGGGGGGCGCGGCAGATACGCAGTATTTT. Encoded protein: CSVPPGGAADTQYF. The V call is TRBV29-1, the J call TRBJ2-3; D perhaps matches TRBD2 (7 bases). Between the trimmed V and J ends, which lost 6 bases and 4 bases, there was a span of 17 bases. CDR1 and CDR2 (germline): SQVTM, ANQGSEA. The CDR3 consists of 14 residues.

V usage is TRBV2 and J usage is TRBJ1-2, with 10 nucleotides matching TRBD1. Unmatched junction bases numbered 6, after V lost 7 bases and J lost 4 bases. The CDR3 covers 14 residues. Germline V CDR1 and CDR2: SNHLY, FYNNEI. This CDR3 is CASKGTGVTYGYTF. The CDR3, as DNA: TGTGCCAGCAAGGGGACAGGGGTGACCTATGGCTACACCTTC.

The chain links TRBV28 to TRBJ2-1; 16 positions match TRBD2. CDR1 is MDHEN and CDR2 is SYDVKM in the germline V gene. This CDR3 has 20 amino acids. J gave up 2 bases and V 1 base, and 8 bases lay outside the gene matches. CDR3 loop: CASSLSQGLAGGDPYNEQFF. CDR3 sequence (DNA): TGTGCCAGCAGTTTATCACAGGGACTAGCGGGAGGGGACCCCTACAATGAGCAGTTCTTC.

V and J are TRBV5-1 and TRBJ1-2; D is perhaps TRBD1 (5 bases). Germline CDR1 SGHRS, CDR2 YFSETQ. CDR3 length: 15 residues. V shed 5 bases and J shed 0 bases, with 14 bases lying between them. CDR3 nucleotide sequence: TGCGCCAGCAGAAGCACAGGTTCAGCTAACTATGGCTACACCTTC. Translated: CASRSTGSANYGYTF.

This clone came up once. This chain connects TRBV28 to TRBJ2-5; 7 nucleotides line up with TRBD1. Germline loops: CDR1 MDHEN, CDR2 SYDVKM. The CDR3 is 17 amino acids. Trimming at V came to 6 bases and at J to 1 base, leaving 14 bases not matched to a gene. DNA of the CDR3: TGTGCCAGCAGCCTACCCCGACAGGGAGTGAGCCAAGAGACCCAGTACTTC. Amino acids: CASSLPRQGVSQETQYF.

This sequence joins TRBV6-5 and TRBJ1-4; D may be TRBD1 (5 bases). Per germline, CDR1 MNHEY and CDR2 SVGAGI. The CDR3 runs 14 residues. Trimming removed 0 bases at V and 5 bases at J, with 7 bases between. Here the CDR3 DNA reads TGTGCCAGCAGTTACTCGGGGGGGAATGAAAAACTGTTTTTT. Translated, it gives CASSYSGGNEKLFF.

The chain joins TRBV5-8 to TRBJ2-1; 14 bases agree with TRBD2. Germline loops: CDR1 SGHTS, CDR2 YDEGEE. This CDR3 contains 19 residues. The V gene end was trimmed by 0 bases and the J gene end by 2 bases; junction bases not matched to a gene: 7. The CDR3 here is CASSLGLAGGRSTYNEQFF. The DNA of the CDR3 is TGTGCCAGCAGCTTGGGACTAGCGGGAGGGCGGTCTACCTACAATGAGCAGTTCTTC. The full variable domain, completed using reference TRBV5-8 and TRBJ2-1, is EAGVTQSPTHLIKTRGQQATLRCSPISGHTSVYWYQQALGLGLQFLLWYDEGEERNRGNFPPRFSGRQFPNYSSELNVNALELEDSALYLCASSLGLAGGRSTYNEQFFGPGTRLTVL.